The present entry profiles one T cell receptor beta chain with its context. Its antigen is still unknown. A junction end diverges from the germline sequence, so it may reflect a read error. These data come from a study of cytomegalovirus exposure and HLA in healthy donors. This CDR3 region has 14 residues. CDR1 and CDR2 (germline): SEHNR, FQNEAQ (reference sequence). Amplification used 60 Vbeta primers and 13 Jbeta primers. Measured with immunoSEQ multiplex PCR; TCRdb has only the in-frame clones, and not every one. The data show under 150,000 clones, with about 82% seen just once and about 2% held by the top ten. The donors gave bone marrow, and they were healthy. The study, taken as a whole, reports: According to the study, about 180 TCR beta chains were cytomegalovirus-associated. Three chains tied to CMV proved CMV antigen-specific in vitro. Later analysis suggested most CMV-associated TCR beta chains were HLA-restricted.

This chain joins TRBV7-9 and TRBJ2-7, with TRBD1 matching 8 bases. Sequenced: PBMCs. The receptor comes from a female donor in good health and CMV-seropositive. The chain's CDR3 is CSSSLGQESYEQYF. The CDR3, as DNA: TGTTCCAGCAGCTTGGGACAGGAGTCCTACGAGCAGTACTTC.